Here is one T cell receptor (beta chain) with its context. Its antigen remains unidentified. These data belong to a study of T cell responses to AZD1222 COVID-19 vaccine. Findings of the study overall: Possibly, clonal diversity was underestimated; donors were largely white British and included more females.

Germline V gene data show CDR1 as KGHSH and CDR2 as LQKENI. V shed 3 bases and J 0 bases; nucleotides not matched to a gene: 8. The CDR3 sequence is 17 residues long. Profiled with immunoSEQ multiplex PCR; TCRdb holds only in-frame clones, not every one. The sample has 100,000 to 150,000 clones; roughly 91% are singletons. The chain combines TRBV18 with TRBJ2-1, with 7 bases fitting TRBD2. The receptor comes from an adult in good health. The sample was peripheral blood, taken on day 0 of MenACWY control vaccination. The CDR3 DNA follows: TGTGCCAGCTCACCTCATTCGGGAGGCTCCTCCTACAATGAGCAGTTCTTC. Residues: CASSPHSGGSSYNEQFF.